A single sample gave rise to the 26 T cell receptor beta chains below, sequenced in a study of blood T cell repertoires in COVID-19. Here immunoSEQ multiplex PCR was the method, and the copy in TCRdb shows in-frame clones only, minus some. The table shows about 160,000 clones, with 85% to 95% occurring only once. What was sequenced was peripheral blood. These receptors were obtained from an older woman with COVID-19, enrolled during active disease.

Written as DNA, the CDR3 is TGTGCCAGCAGTTACTCCCAGGGGGGCTACACCTTC. It codes for CASSYSQGGYTF. The genes are TRBV6-6 and TRBJ1-2; possibly TRBD1 for D (6 bases). V was trimmed by 0 bases and J by 8 bases, leaving 7 bases between them. Germline loops: CDR1 MNHNY, CDR2 SVGAGI (reference sequence). The CDR3 contains 12 residues.

This chain links TRBV6-5 with TRBJ1-6, with no clear D. The CDR3 runs 13 residues. V lost 5 bases and J 10 bases, leaving 12 bases between the germline ends. The germline V gene encodes CDR1 MNHEY and CDR2 SVGAGI. The CDR3 coding sequence is TGTGCCAGCAGTAGCGGTTCTGAATCACCCCTCCACTTT. Protein sequence: CASSSGSESPLHF.

CDR3 DNA sequence: TGTGCCAGCAGTTTGGACAGGGGGCGAGTACACACCTTC. Encoded protein: CASSLDRGRVHTF. The chain couples TRBV6-5 to TRBJ1-2; 11 nucleotides line up with TRBD1. Germline CDR1 is MNHEY and CDR2 is SVGAGI. With 4 bases clipped from V and 12 bases from J, the junction kept 7 bases outside the gene matches. CDR3 size: 13 residues.

V gene TRBV10-3 combines with J gene TRBJ2-7, with TRBD1 matching over 7 bases. The CDR3 sequence is 12 residues long. The V and J ends lost 6 bases and 2 bases, in that order; junction bases with no gene match: 1. From germline, CDR1 is ENHRY and CDR2 SYGVKD. The CDR3 is CAIRDRAYEQYF. The CDR3 region has the DNA TGTGCCATCAGAGACAGGGCCTACGAGCAGTACTTC.

The chain couples TRBV5-1 to TRBJ2-5, with TRBD2 matching 8 bases. Germline V gene lookup returns CDR1 SGHRS and CDR2 YFSETQ. The CDR3 runs to 15 residues. V shed 3 bases, J shed 3 bases, and the junction held 7 bases outside the gene matches. The CDR3 protein is CASSWDTSGEETQYF. CDR3 nucleotides: TGCGCCAGCAGCTGGGACACTAGCGGAGAAGAGACCCAGTACTTC.

The V and J genes are TRBV5-3 and TRBJ2-7, with 7 bases matching TRBD1. TRBV5-3 is labeled an ORF, and its function is uncertain. The CDR3 length is 13 residues. Trimming at V came to 9 bases and at J to 4 bases, leaving 10 bases not matched to a gene. CDR3 in DNA: TGTGCCATAAAGGGCAGGGGGTGTTACGAGCAGTACTTC. Translated: CAIKGRGCYEQYF.

The rearrangement links TRBV14 to TRBJ1-4; tentative D call: TRBD1 (5 bases). Germline V gene sequence: CDR1 SGHDN, CDR2 FVKESK. Trimming left V 6 bases short and J 1 base short, with 6 bases between. CDR3 length: 13 amino acids. The CDR3 protein is CASRRGTNEKLFF. CDR3 sequence (DNA): TGTGCCAGCAGAAGGGGAACTAATGAAAAACTGTTTTTT.

The rearrangement links TRBV19 to TRBJ2-7, with TRBD2 as a possible D gene (5 bases). The germline V gene encodes CDR1 LNHDA and CDR2 SQIVND (reference sequence). V lost 2 bases and J lost 3, with 11 bases in between. The CDR3 extends over 14 amino acids. This CDR3 is CASSIRGSLYEQYF. The CDR3 DNA reads TGTGCCAGTAGTATAAGAGGGTCACTCTACGAGCAGTACTTC. The full variable domain, with the rest looked up from reference TRBV19 and TRBJ2-7, is DGGITQSPKYLFRKEGQNVTLSCEQNLNHDAMYWYRQDPGQGLRLIYYSQIVNDFQKGDIAEGYSVSREKKESFPLTVTSAQKNPTAFYLCASSIRGSLYEQYFGPGTRLTVT.

The rearrangement joins TRBV5-4 to TRBJ1-3; maybe TRBD1 (5 bases). With 0 bases removed from V and 4 bases from J, the gap between germline ends came to 5 bases. This CDR3 spans 13 amino acids. The germline V gene has CDR1 SGHNT and CDR2 YYREEE (reference sequence). The CDR3 nucleotides read TGTGCCAGCAGCTTGGACAGGGGAAACACCATATATTTT. Residues: CASSLDRGNTIYF.

The chain links TRBV6-2 or TRBV6-3 to TRBJ2-7; D ambiguous. Germline V CDR1 and CDR2: MNHEY, SVGEGT. The CDR3 extends over 14 amino acids. The V gene lost 4 bases and the J gene lost 3 bases, with 13 bases spanning the gap. CDR3 nucleotides: TGTGCCAGCAGTTTTAAGAACCGCGACTACGAGCAGTACTTC. This gives the protein CASSFKNRDYEQYF.

The gene calls are TRBV5-8 and TRBJ2-5; maybe TRBD1 (6 bases). The germline CDR1 and CDR2 sequences are SGHTS and YDEGEE. The CDR3 consists of 14 residues. The V gene lost 4 bases and the J gene lost 2 bases, with 12 bases spanning the gap. Here the CDR3 reads CASSPTGIQETQYF. CDR3 nucleotide sequence: TGTGCCAGCAGCCCTACAGGGATTCAAGAGACCCAGTACTTC.

This clone was detected only once. The DNA of the CDR3 is TGTGCCAGCAGCGTAGGGGGAGGGGTGGTGAACACTGAAGCTTTCTTT. Its protein product is CASSVGGGVVNTEAFF. The V call is TRBV9, the J call TRBJ1-1, with a tentative D call TRBD1 (5 bases). Germline loops: CDR1 SGDLS, CDR2 YYNGEE. The CDR3 is 16 residues long. Trimming took off 0 bases at V and 0 bases at J, with 12 bases between the two ends.

This chain links TRBV5-1 with TRBJ1-1; 10 nucleotides agree with TRBD1. Germline V gene lookup returns CDR1 SGHRS and CDR2 YFSETQ. V gave up 4 bases and J gave up 4 bases; unmatched junction bases: 4. There are 14 residues in the CDR3. CDR3 DNA: TGCGCCAGCAGCGGCCGGACAGGGGGCACTGAAGCTTTCTTT. Translating it yields CASSGRTGGTEAFF.

The chain links TRBV18 to TRBJ1-4, with D perhaps TRBD1 (5 bases). Germline V CDR1 and CDR2: KGHSH, LQKENI. V was trimmed by 4 bases and J by 0 bases, leaving 12 bases between them. The CDR3 has 16 residues. CDR3 DNA sequence: TGTGCCAGCTCACTAGACAGCCCCTCAACTAATGAAAAACTGTTTTTT. Protein product: CASSLDSPSTNEKLFF. Together with reference TRBV18 and TRBJ1-4, the CDR3 gives the full variable domain: NAGVMQNPRHLVRRRGQEARLRCSPMKGHSHVYWYRQLPEEGLKFMVYLQKENIIDESGMPKERFSAEFPKEGPSILRIQQVVRGDSAAYFCASSLDSPSTNEKLFFGSGTQLSVL.

Here the CDR3 DNA reads TGCGCCAGCAGCCCCGGGACAGGGGTGGCCGGGGAGCTGTTTTTT. Its translation is CASSPGTGVAGELFF. The chain is built from TRBV5-1 and TRBJ2-2; the match to TRBD1 covers 10 bases. This CDR3 is built from 15 residues. Germline trimming cut 4 bases from V and 6 bases from J; bases unmatched to any gene: 6. In germline, CDR1 is SGHRS, CDR2 YFSETQ.

To note about this clone: One end of the junction varies from germline; a read error may be responsible. V is TRBV4-3 and J is TRBJ1-2, with TRBD1 identical over 7 bases. Looked up from germline, CDR1 is LGHNA and CDR2 is YSLEER. CDR3 size: 11 residues. CDR3: CASSHSGQAIF. Written as DNA, the CDR3 is TGCGCCAGCAGCCATTCAGGACAGGCCATCTTC.

The J gene is TRBJ2-5, the V gene TRBV20-1; 8 bases are a match to TRBD2. The CDR3 spans 11 residues. V gave up 3 bases and J gave up 13 bases; unmatched junction bases: 7. CDR1 is DFQATT and CDR2 is SNEGSKA in the germline V gene (reference sequence). The CDR3 is CSASPKREPYF. As DNA, the CDR3 is TGCAGTGCTAGTCCTAAGCGGGAGCCGTACTTC.

This clone appeared many times. This chain joins TRBV21-1 and TRBJ1-2; the table gives TRBD1 as D, unverified against the DNA. TRBV21-1 is a known pseudogene. This CDR3 is 13 amino acids long. CDR3 protein: CASRTGNRYGYTF. The CDR3 coding sequence is TGTGCCAGCCGGACAGGGAACAGGTATGGCTACACCTTC.

The V and J genes are TRBV6-5 and TRBJ1-2; TRBD1 might be the D (6 bases). The germline V and J ends were trimmed by 7 bases and 0 bases, with 15 bases remaining between them. This CDR3 contains 15 residues. CDR1 is MNHEY and CDR2 is SVGAGI in the germline V gene. CDR3 sequence reads: CASILSDRSNYGYTF. The CDR3 region has the DNA TGTGCCAGCATCCTGTCAGACAGGTCTAACTATGGCTACACCTTC.

The chain joins TRBV3-1 (or the pseudogene TRBV3-2) to TRBJ1-1; D unresolved. The CDR3 covers 14 residues. Germline values: CDR1 LGHDT, CDR2 YNNKEL (reference sequence). The V end was cut by 1 base, the J end by 3 bases, with 9 bases between. CDR3 sequence: CASSQAVADTEAFF. CDR3 nucleotides: TGTGCCAGCAGCCAAGCTGTGGCGGACACTGAAGCTTTCTTT.

In this sample, this clone turned up once. The V and J genes are TRBV6-5 and TRBJ1-5; 7 bases align to TRBD1. Germline V CDR1 and CDR2: MNHEY, SVGAGI. The junction had 8 bases not matched to a gene; V was cut back by 5 bases and J by 7 bases. This CDR3 comprises 14 residues. This CDR3 is CASSRQGSRQPQHF. CDR3 bases: TGTGCCAGCAGTCGACAGGGTTCAAGGCAGCCCCAGCATTTT.

The chain couples TRBV12-3 or TRBV12-4 to TRBJ1-2; 8 bases match TRBD1. V was clipped by 4 bases and J by 4 bases; unmatched bases: 2. This CDR3 has 13 residues. DNA for the CDR3: TGTGCCAGCAGTTGGACAGGGTTCTATGGCTACACCTTC. Its translation: CASSWTGFYGYTF.

This clone showed up many times. The V gene is TRBV6-2 or TRBV6-3, the J gene TRBJ1-1; D is perhaps TRBD1 (6 bases). CDR1 is MNHEY and CDR2 is SVGEGT in the germline V gene. V was cut by 4 bases and J by 5 bases, with 17 bases left in between. The CDR3 length is 15 residues. The CDR3 spells CASSWQGRGRTEAFF. CDR3 DNA sequence: TGTGCCAGCAGTTGGCAGGGGAGGGGTAGGACTGAAGCTTTCTTT.

V and J are TRBV5-4 and TRBJ1-1; D call uncertain. The V gene lost 0 bases and the J gene lost 1 base, with 7 bases spanning the gap. The CDR3 runs 14 residues. The germline gives CDR1 SGHNT, CDR2 YYREEE (reference sequence). The DNA for the CDR3 is TGTGCCAGCAGCTTGGAACGGAGGAACACTGAAGCTTTCTTT. Protein sequence: CASSLERRNTEAFF.

V is TRBV21-1 and J is TRBJ1-5; TRBD1 was called by the table and not checked on the DNA. TRBV21-1 has pseudogene status. The CDR3 loop spans 15 amino acids. CDR3 protein: CASSKVTGKIMPQHF. DNA for the CDR3: TGTGCCAGCAGCAAAGTGACAGGGAAAATTATGCCCCAGCATTTT.

A word on this clone: At the DNA level, this CDR3 is encoded by other sequences in the same sample as well. V usage is TRBV30 and J usage is TRBJ1-5; no firm D call. The CDR3 extends over 14 amino acids. Germline V CDR1 and CDR2: GTSNPN, SVGIG (reference sequence). V was clipped by 0 bases and J by 4 bases, with 10 bases between them. The DNA for the CDR3 is TGTGCCTGGAGTGTAGGAGGAGGAAATCAGCCCCAGCATTTT. Protein sequence: CAWSVGGGNQPQHF.